Presented here are 22 T cell receptor beta chains from one specimen sequenced in a study of beta chain features in type 1 diabetes. The authors reverse transcribed all of the isolated RNA, so sequencing captured expressed TCRB transcripts. Generated by immunoSEQ multiplex PCR, the TCRdb table keeps only in-frame clones and is missing some. The sample yields about 130,000 clones, 7% to 10% seen once. Sequenced: central memory CD4+ T cells from blood. The origin of the receptors is a young man in good health.

In the case of this clone: The identical CDR3 is also encoded by other nucleotide sequences in the sample. The chain carries TRBV18 and TRBJ2-3, with 10 positions matching TRBD2. CDR1 and CDR2 (germline): KGHSH, LQKENI. This CDR3 is built from 15 residues. The ends lost 4 bases at V and 1 base at J; junction bases unmatched: 2. The CDR3 spells CASSRSGGGTDTQYF. The CDR3 nucleotides are TGTGCCAGCTCACGAAGCGGGGGGGGCACAGATACGCAGTATTTT. Together with reference TRBV18 and TRBJ2-3, the CDR3 gives the full variable domain: NAGVMQNPRHLVRRRGQEARLRCSPMKGHSHVYWYRQLPEEGLKFMVYLQKENIIDESGMPKERFSAEFPKEGPSILRIQQVVRGDSAAYFCASSRSGGGTDTQYFGPGTRLTVL.

This chain uses TRBV6-5 with TRBJ2-1; no clear D gene. This CDR3 comprises 15 residues. Trimming shortened V by 5 bases and J by 5 bases, and 16 bases separated the two germline ends. The V gene's germline CDR1 is MNHEY and CDR2 SVGAGI. CDR3 region: CASSTVPLIDNEQFF. In DNA, the CDR3 is TGTGCCAGCAGTACAGTACCCTTGATTGACAATGAGCAGTTCTTC.

This clone was detected a few times. The chain recombines TRBV6-5 with TRBJ2-7; 10 bases map to TRBD1. Germline CDR1 reads MNHEY; CDR2 reads SVGAGI. This CDR3 has 14 residues. V was clipped by 6 bases and J by 2 bases; unmatched bases: 4. The CDR3 bases are TGTGCCAGCAGAAGGACAGGGGGAACCTACGAGCAGTACTTC. It is translated as CASRRTGGTYEQYF.

In this sample, this clone turned up a few times. The genes are TRBV7-2 and TRBJ2-2, with a tentative D call TRBD1 (6 bases). Per the germline V gene, CDR1 is SGHTA and CDR2 is FQGNSA. V lost 2 bases to trimming and J lost 6 bases, with 16 bases between them. The CDR3 contains 16 residues. CDR3: CASSLFQGPVAGELFF. CDR3 nucleotides: TGTGCCAGCAGCTTATTTCAGGGGCCGGTCGCCGGGGAGCTGTTTTTT.

This chain connects TRBV10-1 to TRBJ2-3; 8 bases match TRBD2. V was clipped by 0 bases and J by 3 bases; unmatched bases: 2. In germline, CDR1 is WNHNN, CDR2 SYGVQD (reference sequence). The CDR3 covers 15 residues. The CDR3 region is CASSESGGGTDTQYF. In nucleotides, the CDR3 is TGCGCCAGCAGTGAGTCTGGCGGGGGGACAGATACGCAGTATTTT.

The chain joins TRBV18 to TRBJ1-5; a possible D gene is TRBD1 (5 bases). The germline V gene has CDR1 KGHSH and CDR2 LQKENI. V lost 3 bases and J lost 2, with 14 bases in between. The CDR3 runs to 16 residues. The CDR3 loop reads CASSPTLGEGNQPQHF. Here the CDR3 DNA reads TGTGCCAGCTCACCCACTTTAGGGGAGGGCAATCAGCCCCAGCATTTT.

This chain links TRBV9 with TRBJ2-1; the match to TRBD2 covers 11 bases. The germline CDR1 and CDR2 sequences are SGDLS and YYNGEE. With 0 bases clipped from V and 5 bases from J, the junction kept 10 bases outside the gene matches. The CDR3 spans 18 residues. Here the CDR3 reads CASSVVDSGGAVDNEQFF. As DNA, the CDR3 is TGTGCCAGCAGCGTAGTTGATAGCGGGGGGGCCGTCGACAATGAGCAGTTCTTC.

The J gene is TRBJ2-7, the V gene TRBV6-1, with 8 bases aligning to TRBD2. The CDR3 is 14 residues long. The germline gives CDR1 MNHNS, CDR2 SASEGT. J gave up 2 bases and V 5 bases, and 5 bases lay outside the gene matches. The CDR3 coding sequence is TGTGCCAGCAGTTTACGCGGGGGGCCCTACGAGCAGTACTTC. This gives the protein CASSLRGGPYEQYF.

In its sample, this clone was seen a few times. The V gene is TRBV5-1, the J gene TRBJ2-1; a weak D match, TRBD2 (6 bases). The V gene's germline CDR1 is SGHRS and CDR2 YFSETQ. V lost 7 bases and J 4 bases, leaving 15 bases between the germline ends. CDR3 length: 14 amino acids. CDR3: CASSLSGEYNEQFF. CDR3 nucleotide sequence: TGCGCCAGCTCCCTTTCGGGGGAGTACAATGAGCAGTTCTTC.

The genes are TRBV7-9 and TRBJ1-1, with D uncertain. The CDR3 sequence is 14 residues long. With 3 bases removed from V and 0 bases from J, the gap between germline ends came to 8 bases. Germline values: CDR1 SEHNR, CDR2 FQNEAQ (reference sequence). In DNA, the CDR3 is TGTGCCAGCAGCTTGGGGAGTATGAACACTGAAGCTTTCTTT. It specifies CASSLGSMNTEAFF.

The chain carries TRBV30 and TRBJ1-4; D gene ambiguous. Germline CDR1 is GTSNPN and CDR2 is SVGIG (reference sequence). The CDR3 is made up of 11 amino acids. Trimming left V 4 bases short and J 8 bases short, with 8 bases between. For the CDR3, the DNA is TGTGCCTGGAAAACAGTAGAAAAACTGTTTTTT. Translated, it gives CAWKTVEKLFF.

The genes are TRBV28 and TRBJ2-1; tentatively, D is TRBD2 (6 bases). V lost 6 bases and J 3 bases, leaving 18 bases between the germline ends. In germline, CDR1 is MDHEN, CDR2 SYDVKM. The CDR3 is made up of 16 amino acids. CDR3 region: CASSASGGDHYNEQFF. The CDR3 DNA follows: TGTGCCAGCAGCGCGTCCGGAGGGGACCACTACAATGAGCAGTTCTTC.

The chain joins TRBV19 to TRBJ2-1; no reliable D call. From germline, CDR1 is LNHDA and CDR2 SQIVND (reference sequence). V gave up 2 bases and J gave up 0 bases, with 11 bases separating them. There are 16 residues in the CDR3. In DNA, the CDR3 is TGTGCCAGTAGTATACGAGACTCGAGCTCCTACAATGAGCAGTTCTTC. Its protein is CASSIRDSSSYNEQFF.

This clone was counted at least ten times. The chain joins TRBV29-1 to TRBJ2-1; possibly TRBD1 for D (6 bases). Trimming took off 3 bases at V and 8 bases at J, with 14 bases between the two ends. Germline V gives CDR1 SQVTM, CDR2 ANQGSEA. The CDR3 loop spans 13 amino acids. Written as DNA, the CDR3 is TGCAGCGTTGACTCACAGGGAGCTTATGAGCAGTTCTTC. It is translated as CSVDSQGAYEQFF.

This clone was recorded a few times. The V and J genes are TRBV9 and TRBJ1-2, with TRBD1 matching 7 bases. Germline V CDR1 and CDR2: SGDLS, YYNGEE. Germline trimming cut 4 bases from V and 6 bases from J; bases unmatched to any gene: 6. This CDR3 contains 13 residues. Written as DNA, the CDR3 is TGTGCCAGCAGCTTACAGGGGACGGATGGCTACACCTTC. It specifies CASSLQGTDGYTF.

V usage is TRBV7-9 and J usage is TRBJ1-1, with D uncertain. Trimming pared 1 base from V and 1 base from J, leaving 7 bases between. Germline assignment: CDR1 SEHNR and CDR2 FQNEAQ (reference sequence). The CDR3 runs to 14 residues. The CDR3 DNA follows: TGTGCCAGCAGCTTAGACTCACGGAACACTGAAGCTTTCTTT. Protein product: CASSLDSRNTEAFF.

There are a few counts of this clone. The genes are TRBV7-2 and TRBJ1-6; D gene unclear. This CDR3 is built from 16 residues. V lost 0 bases and J 6 bases, leaving 12 bases between the germline ends. CDR1 and CDR2 (germline): SGHTA, FQGNSA. The CDR3 coding sequence is TGTGCCAGCAGCTTAGCTTTCCCGTCTACTAATTCACCCCTCCACTTT. This sequence encodes CASSLAFPSTNSPLHF.

The V call is TRBV7-2, the J call TRBJ2-3, with 11 nucleotides matching TRBD2. V lost 5 bases, J lost 5 bases, and 3 bases stayed unmatched. The CDR3 runs to 14 residues. CDR1 is SGHTA, CDR2 FQGNSA, per germline. The CDR3 is CASSQGLAVDTQYF. The CDR3 bases are TGTGCCAGCAGCCAGGGACTAGCGGTAGATACGCAGTATTTT.

This clone was observed a handful of times. The V call is TRBV6-6, the J call TRBJ1-3; D ambiguous. The germline gives CDR1 MNHNY, CDR2 SVGAGI (reference sequence). Between the trimmed V and J ends, which lost 2 bases and 2 bases, there was a span of 7 bases. CDR3 length: 14 residues. CDR3 DNA sequence: TGTGCCAGCAGTTACGAGATAGCTGGAAACACCATATATTTT. This gives the protein CASSYEIAGNTIYF.

This clone was found a few times. The chain couples TRBV7-6 to TRBJ2-3, with D possibly being TRBD2 (5 bases). Looked up from germline, CDR1 is SGHVS and CDR2 is FNYEAQ. The CDR3 is made up of 19 amino acids. The ends were cut back, 1 base at V and 1 base at J, with 21 bases in the middle. Here the CDR3 reads CASSLESRRPGGGTDTQYF. The CDR3 bases are TGTGCCAGCAGCTTAGAAAGTAGGCGCCCAGGAGGAGGCACAGATACGCAGTATTTT.

This clone was seen a handful of times. The chain has TRBV14 and TRBJ1-1, with D unresolved. The germline CDR1 and CDR2 sequences are SGHDN and FVKESK. V shed 1 base and J shed 3 bases, with 6 bases lying between them. The CDR3 runs 13 residues. The CDR3 sequence is CASSQAMYTEAFF. DNA for the CDR3: TGTGCCAGCAGCCAAGCTATGTACACTGAAGCTTTCTTT.

The V call is TRBV30, the J call TRBJ1-4; a possible D gene is TRBD1 (5 bases). V lost 4 bases and J lost 0, with 9 bases in between. Germline assignment: CDR1 GTSNPN and CDR2 SVGIG (reference sequence). This CDR3 spans 14 amino acids. The CDR3 coding sequence is TGTGCCTGGAAGGACAAATCAACTAATGAAAAACTGTTTTTT. Protein sequence: CAWKDKSTNEKLFF.